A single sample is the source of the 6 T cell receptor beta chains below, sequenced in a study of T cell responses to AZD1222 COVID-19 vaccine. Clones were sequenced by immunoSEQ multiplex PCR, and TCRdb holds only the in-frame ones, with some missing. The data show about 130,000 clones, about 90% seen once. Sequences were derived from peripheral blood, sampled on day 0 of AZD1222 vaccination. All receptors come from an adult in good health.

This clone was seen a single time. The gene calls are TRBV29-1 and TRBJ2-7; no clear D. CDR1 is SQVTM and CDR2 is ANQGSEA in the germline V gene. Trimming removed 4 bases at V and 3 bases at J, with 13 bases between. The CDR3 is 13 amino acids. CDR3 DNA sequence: TGCAGCGTTGCACAGATTTCCCTCTACGAGCAGTACTTC. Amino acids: CSVAQISLYEQYF.

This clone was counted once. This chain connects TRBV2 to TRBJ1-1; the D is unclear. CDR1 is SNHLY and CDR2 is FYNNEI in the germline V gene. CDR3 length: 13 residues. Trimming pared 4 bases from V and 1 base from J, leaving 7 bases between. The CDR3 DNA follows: TGTGCCAGCAGTGTTTTGACGAACACTGAAGCTTTCTTT. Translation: CASSVLTNTEAFF.

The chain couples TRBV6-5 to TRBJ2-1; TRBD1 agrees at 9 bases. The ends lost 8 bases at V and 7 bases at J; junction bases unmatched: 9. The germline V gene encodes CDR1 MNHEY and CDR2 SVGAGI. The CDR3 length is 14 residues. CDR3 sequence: CASHGTGSKNEQFF. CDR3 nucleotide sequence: TGTGCCAGCCATGGGACAGGGTCCAAGAATGAGCAGTTCTTC.

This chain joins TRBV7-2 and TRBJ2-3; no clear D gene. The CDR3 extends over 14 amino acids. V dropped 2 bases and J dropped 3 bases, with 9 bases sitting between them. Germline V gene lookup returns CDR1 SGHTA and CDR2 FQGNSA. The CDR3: CASSLFGVTDTQYF. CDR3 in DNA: TGTGCCAGCAGCTTATTTGGAGTGACAGATACGCAGTATTTT.

The CDR3 bases are TGTGCCAGCAGTGAAGATGAGGGGGCGGCGTACGAGCAGTACTTC. Translating gives CASSEDEGAAYEQYF. The rearrangement links TRBV6-1 to TRBJ2-7; 7 nucleotides align to TRBD1. Germline CDR1 is MNHNS and CDR2 is SASEGT. V lost 1 base to trimming and J lost 4 bases; unmatched junction nucleotides: 7. This CDR3 region has 15 residues.

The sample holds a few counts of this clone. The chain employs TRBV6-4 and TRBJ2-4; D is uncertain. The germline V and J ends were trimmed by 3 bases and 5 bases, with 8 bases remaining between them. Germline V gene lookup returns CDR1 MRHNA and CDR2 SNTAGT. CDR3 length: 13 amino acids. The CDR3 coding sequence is TGTGCCAGCAGTGAAGGGTCGGAAAACATTCAGTACTTC. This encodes CASSEGSENIQYF.